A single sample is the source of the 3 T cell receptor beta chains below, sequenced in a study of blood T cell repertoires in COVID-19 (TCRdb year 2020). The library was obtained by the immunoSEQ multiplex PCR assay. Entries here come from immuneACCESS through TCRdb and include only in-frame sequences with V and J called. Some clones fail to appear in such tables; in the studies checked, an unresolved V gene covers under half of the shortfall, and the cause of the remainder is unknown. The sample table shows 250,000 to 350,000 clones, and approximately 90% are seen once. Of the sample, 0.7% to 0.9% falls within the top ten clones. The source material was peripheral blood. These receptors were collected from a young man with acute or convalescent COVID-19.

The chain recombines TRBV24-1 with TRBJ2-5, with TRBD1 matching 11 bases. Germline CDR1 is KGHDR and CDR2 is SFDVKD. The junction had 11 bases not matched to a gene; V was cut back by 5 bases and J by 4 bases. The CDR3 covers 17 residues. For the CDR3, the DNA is TGTGCCACCAGTGGAGGGGTCGGGACAGGGGGTCTAGAGACCCAGTACTTC. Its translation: CATSGGVGTGGLETQYF.

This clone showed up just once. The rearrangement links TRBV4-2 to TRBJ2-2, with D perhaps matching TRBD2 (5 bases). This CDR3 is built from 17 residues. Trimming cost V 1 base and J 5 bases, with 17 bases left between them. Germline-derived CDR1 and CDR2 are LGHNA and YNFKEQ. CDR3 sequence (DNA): TGTGCCAGCAGCCAAGGACCCCCGGGAAGAGAAACCGGGGAGCTGTTTTTT. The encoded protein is CASSQGPPGRETGELFF.

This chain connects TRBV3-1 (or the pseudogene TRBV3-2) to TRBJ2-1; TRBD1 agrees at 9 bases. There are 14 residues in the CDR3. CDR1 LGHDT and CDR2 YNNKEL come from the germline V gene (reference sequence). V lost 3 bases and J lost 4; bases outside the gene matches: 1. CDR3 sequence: CASSQGTGYNEQFF. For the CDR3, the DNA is TGTGCCAGCAGCCAGGGGACAGGGTACAATGAGCAGTTCTTC.